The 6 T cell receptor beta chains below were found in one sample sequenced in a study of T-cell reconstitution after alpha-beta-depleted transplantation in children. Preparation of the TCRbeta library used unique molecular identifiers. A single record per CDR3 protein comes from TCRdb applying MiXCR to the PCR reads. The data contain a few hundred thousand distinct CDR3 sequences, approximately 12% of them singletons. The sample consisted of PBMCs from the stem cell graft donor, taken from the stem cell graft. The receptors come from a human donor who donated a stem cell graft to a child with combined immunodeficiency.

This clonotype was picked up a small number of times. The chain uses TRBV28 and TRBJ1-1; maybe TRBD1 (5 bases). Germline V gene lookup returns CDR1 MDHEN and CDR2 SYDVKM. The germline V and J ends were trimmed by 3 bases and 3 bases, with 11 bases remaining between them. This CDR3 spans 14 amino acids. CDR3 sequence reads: CASSFAIGDTEAFF. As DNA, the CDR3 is TGTGCCAGCAGTTTCGCGATAGGGGACACTGAAGCTTTCTTT.

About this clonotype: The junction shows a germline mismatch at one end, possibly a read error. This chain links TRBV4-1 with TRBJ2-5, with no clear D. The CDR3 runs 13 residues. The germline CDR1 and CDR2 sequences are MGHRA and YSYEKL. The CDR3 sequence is CASNPGRQETQYF. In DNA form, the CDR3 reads TGTGCCAGCAACCCCGGGCGTCAAGAGACCCAGTACTTC.

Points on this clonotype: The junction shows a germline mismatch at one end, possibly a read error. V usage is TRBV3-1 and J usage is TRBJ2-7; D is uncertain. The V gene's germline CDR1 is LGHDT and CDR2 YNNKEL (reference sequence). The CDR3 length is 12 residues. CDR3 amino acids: CASCQSPYEQYF. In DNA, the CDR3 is TGTGCCAGCTGCCAAAGTCCCTACGAGCAGTACTTC.

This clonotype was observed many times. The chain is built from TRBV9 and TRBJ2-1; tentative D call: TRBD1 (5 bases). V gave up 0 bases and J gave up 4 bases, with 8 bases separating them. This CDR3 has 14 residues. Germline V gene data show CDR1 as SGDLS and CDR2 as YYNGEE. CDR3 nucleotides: TGTGCCAGCAGCGTAGAGGCAGGGTACAATGAGCAGTTCTTC. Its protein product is CASSVEAGYNEQFF.

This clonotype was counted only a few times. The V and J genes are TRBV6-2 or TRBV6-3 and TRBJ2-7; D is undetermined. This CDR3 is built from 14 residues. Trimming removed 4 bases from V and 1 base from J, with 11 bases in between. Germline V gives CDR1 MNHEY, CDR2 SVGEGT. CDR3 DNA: TGTGCCAGCAGTTTCGAACCTACATCCTACGAGCAGTACTTC. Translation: CASSFEPTSYEQYF.

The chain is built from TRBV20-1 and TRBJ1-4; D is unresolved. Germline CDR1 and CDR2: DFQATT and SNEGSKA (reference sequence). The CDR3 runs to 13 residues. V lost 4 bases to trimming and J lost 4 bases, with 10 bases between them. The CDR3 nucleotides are TGCAGTGCTAAACCCCGCATTAATGAAAAACTGTTTTTT. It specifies CSAKPRINEKLFF.